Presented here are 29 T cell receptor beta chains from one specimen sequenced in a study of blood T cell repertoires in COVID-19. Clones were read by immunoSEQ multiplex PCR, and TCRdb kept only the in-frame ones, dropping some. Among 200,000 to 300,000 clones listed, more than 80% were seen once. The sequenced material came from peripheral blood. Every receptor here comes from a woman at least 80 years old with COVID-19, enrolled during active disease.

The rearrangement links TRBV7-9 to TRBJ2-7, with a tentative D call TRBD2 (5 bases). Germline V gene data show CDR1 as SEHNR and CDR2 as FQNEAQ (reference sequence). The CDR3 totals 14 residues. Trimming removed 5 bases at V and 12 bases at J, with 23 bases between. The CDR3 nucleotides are TGTGCCAGCAGCCCGACCGGGATCATCGGCGGGTGGTACTTC. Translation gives CASSPTGIIGGWYF.

The CDR3 region is CASSLDGSGDQPQHF. The CDR3 bases are TGTGCCAGCAGCTTAGATGGTTCCGGAGACCAGCCCCAGCATTTT. This chain uses TRBV11-2 with TRBJ1-5; D remains unclear. CDR1 and CDR2 (germline): SGHAT, FQNNGV. This CDR3 has 15 amino acids. The V and J ends lost 0 bases and 7 bases respectively, with 13 bases between them. Full variable domain (outside the CDR3, taken from reference TRBV11-2 and TRBJ1-5): EAGVAQSPRYKIIEKRQSVAFWCNPISGHATLYWYQQILGQGPKLLIQFQNNGVVDDSQLPKDRFSAERLKGVDSTLKIQPAKLEDSAVYLCASSLDGSGDQPQHFGDGTRLSIL.

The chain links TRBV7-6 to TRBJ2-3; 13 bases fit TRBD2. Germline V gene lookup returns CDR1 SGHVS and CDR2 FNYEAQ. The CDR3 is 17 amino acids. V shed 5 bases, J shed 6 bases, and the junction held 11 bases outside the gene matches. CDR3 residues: CASSPLRTSGSRDTQYF. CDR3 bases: TGTGCCAGCAGCCCACTAAGGACTAGCGGGAGCAGGGATACGCAGTATTTT.

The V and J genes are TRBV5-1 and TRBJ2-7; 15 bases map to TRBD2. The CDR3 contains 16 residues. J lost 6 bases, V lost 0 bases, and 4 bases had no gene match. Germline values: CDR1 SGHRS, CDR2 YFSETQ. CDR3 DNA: TGCGCCAGCAGCTTGGGGACTAGCGGGAGGGCCGGCGAGCAGTACTTC. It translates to CASSLGTSGRAGEQYF.

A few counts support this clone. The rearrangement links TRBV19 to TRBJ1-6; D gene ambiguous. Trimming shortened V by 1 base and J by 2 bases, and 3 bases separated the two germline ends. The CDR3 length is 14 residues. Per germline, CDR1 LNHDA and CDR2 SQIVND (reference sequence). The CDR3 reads CASSIGAYNSPLHF. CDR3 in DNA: TGTGCCAGTAGTATAGGAGCCTATAATTCACCCCTCCACTTT.

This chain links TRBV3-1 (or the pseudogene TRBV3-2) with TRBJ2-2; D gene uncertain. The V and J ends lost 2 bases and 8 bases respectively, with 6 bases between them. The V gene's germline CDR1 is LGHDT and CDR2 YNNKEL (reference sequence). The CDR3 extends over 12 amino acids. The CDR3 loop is CASSQTRGELFF. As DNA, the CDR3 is TGTGCCAGCAGCCAAACCCGGGGGGAGCTGTTTTTT.

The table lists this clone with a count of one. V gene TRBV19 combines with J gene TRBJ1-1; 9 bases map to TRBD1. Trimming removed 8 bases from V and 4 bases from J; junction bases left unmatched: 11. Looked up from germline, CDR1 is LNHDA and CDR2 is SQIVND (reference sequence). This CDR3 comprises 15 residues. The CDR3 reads CASGGRDRASTEAFF. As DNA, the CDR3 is TGTGCCAGTGGGGGACGGGACAGGGCCTCCACTGAAGCTTTCTTT.

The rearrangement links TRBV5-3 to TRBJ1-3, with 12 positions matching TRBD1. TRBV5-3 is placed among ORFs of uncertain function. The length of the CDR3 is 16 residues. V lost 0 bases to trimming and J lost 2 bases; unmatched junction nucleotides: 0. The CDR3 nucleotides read TGTGCCAGAAGCTTGGGGGACAGGGGGCCTGGAAACACCATATATTTT. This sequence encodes CARSLGDRGPGNTIYF.

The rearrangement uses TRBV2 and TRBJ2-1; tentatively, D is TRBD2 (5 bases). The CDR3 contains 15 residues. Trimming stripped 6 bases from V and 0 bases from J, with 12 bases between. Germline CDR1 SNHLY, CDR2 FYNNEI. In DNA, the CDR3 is TGTGCCAGCAGGGACTTTGTTAGCTCCTACAATGAGCAGTTCTTC. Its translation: CASRDFVSSYNEQFF.

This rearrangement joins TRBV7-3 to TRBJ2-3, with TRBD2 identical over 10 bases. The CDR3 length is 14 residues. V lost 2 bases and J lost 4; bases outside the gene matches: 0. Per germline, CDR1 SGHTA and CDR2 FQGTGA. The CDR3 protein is CASSLGTSADTQYF. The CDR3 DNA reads TGTGCCAGCAGCTTAGGGACTAGCGCAGATACGCAGTATTTT.

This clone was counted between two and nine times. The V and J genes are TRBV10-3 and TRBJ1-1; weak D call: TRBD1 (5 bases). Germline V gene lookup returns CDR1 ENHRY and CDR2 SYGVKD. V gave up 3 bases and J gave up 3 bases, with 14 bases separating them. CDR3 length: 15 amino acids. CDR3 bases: TGTGCCATCAGTGACGGGTCACGACAGTACACTGAAGCTTTCTTT. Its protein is CAISDGSRQYTEAFF.

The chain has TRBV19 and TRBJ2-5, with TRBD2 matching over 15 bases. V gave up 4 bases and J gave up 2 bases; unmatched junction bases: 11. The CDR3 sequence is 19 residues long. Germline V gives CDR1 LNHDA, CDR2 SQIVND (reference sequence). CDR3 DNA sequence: TGTGCCAGTAGTACCGCTGGACTAGCGGGAGGGGCCGTGCAAGAGACCCAGTACTTC. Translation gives CASSTAGLAGGAVQETQYF.

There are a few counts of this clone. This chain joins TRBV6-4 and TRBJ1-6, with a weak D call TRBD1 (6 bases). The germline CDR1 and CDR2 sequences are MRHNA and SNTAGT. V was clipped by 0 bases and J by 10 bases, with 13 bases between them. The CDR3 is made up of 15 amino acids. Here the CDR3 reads CASSDSGQGHSPLHF. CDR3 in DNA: TGTGCCAGCAGTGACTCGGGGCAGGGGCACTCACCCCTCCACTTT.

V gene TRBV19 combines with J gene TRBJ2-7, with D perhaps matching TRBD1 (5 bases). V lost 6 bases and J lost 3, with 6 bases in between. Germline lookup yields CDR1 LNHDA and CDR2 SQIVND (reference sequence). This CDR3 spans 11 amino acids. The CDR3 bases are TGTGCCAGTAGCCAGGGCTACGAGCAGTACTTC. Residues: CASSQGYEQYF.

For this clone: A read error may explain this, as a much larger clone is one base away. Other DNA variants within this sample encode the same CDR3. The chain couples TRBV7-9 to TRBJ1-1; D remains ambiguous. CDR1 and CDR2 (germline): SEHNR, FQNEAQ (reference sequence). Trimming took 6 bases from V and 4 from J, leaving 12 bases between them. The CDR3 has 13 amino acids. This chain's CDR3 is CASSLMGSTEAFF. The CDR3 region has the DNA TGTGCCAGCAGTTTAATGGGGAGCACTGAAGCTTTCTTT.

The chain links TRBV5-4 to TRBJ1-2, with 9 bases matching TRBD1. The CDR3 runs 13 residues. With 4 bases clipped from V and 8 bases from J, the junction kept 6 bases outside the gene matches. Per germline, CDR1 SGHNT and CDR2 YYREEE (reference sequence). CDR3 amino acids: CASSEGQGEGYTF. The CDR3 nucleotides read TGTGCCAGCAGCGAGGGACAGGGTGAGGGCTACACCTTC.

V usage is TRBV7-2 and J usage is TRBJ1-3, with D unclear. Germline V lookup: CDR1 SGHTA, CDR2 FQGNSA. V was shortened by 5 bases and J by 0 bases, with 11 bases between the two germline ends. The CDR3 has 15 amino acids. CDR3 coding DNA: TGTGCCAGCAGCCTTGAGGGTCTCTCTGGAAACACCATATATTTT. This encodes CASSLEGLSGNTIYF.

CDR3 bases: TGCAGCGGGGCTCTTGCAAATGAGCAGTTCTTC. Amino acid sequence: CSGALANEQFF. The J gene is TRBJ2-1, the V gene TRBV29-1; D gene ambiguous. The V gene's germline CDR1 is SQVTM and CDR2 ANQGSEA. V gave up 7 bases and J gave up 7 bases, with 11 bases separating them. This CDR3 has 11 residues.

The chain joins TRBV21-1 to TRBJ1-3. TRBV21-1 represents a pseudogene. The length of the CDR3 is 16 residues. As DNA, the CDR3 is TGTCCGTACCAACCACAACGGCGGGGGGCTGTAAACACCATATATTTT. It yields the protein CPYQPQRRGAVNTIYF.

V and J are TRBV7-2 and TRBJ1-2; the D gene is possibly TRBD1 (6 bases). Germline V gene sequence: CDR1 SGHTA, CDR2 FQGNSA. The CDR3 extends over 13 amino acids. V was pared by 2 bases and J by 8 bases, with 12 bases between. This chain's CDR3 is CASSLSGAGGYTF. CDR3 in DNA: TGTGCCAGCAGCTTATCAGGGGCCGGCGGCTACACCTTC. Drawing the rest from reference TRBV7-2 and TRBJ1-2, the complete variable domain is GAGVSQSPSNKVTEKGKDVELRCDPISGHTALYWYRQSLGQGLEFLIYFQGNSAPDKSGLPSDRFSAERTGGSVSTLTIQRTQQEDSAVYLCASSLSGAGGYTFGSGTRLTVV.

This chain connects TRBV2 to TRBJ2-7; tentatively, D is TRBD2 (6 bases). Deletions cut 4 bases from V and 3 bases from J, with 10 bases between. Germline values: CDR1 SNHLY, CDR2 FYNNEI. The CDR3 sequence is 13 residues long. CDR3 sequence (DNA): TGTGCCAGCAGTGGTAGCGGCTTCTACGAGCAGTACTTC. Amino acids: CASSGSGFYEQYF. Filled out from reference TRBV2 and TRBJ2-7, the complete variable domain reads EPEVTQTPSHQVTQMGQEVILRCVPISNHLYFYWYRQILGQKVEFLVSFYNNEISEKSEIFDDQFSVERPDGSNFTLKIRSTKLEDSAMYFCASSGSGFYEQYFGPGTRLTVT.

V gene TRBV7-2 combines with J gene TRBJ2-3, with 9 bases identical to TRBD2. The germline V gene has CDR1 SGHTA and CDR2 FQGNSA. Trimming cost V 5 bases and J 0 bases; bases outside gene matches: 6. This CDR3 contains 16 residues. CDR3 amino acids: CASSPRLAASTDTQYF. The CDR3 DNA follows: TGTGCCAGCAGCCCCAGACTAGCGGCGAGCACAGATACGCAGTATTTT.

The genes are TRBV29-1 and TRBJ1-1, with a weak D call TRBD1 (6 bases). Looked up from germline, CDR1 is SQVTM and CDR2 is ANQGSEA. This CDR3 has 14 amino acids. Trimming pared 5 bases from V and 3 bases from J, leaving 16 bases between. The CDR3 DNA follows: TGCAGCGTTAGGACAGCGGTGGGAGACACTGAAGCTTTCTTT. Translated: CSVRTAVGDTEAFF.

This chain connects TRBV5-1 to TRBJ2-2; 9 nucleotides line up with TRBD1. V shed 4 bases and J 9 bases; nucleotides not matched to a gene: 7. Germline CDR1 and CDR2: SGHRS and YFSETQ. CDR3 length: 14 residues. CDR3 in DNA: TGCGCCAGCAGCCGGGACAGGGCGGATAGGGAGCTGTTTTTT. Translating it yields CASSRDRADRELFF.

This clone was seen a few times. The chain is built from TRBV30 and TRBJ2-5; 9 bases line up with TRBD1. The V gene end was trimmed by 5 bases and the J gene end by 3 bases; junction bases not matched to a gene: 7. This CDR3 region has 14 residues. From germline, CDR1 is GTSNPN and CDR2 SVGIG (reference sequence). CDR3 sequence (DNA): TGTGCCTGGTCCCTCGGGACAGGGAAAGAGACCCAGTACTTC. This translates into CAWSLGTGKETQYF.

The CDR3 DNA is TGTGCCAGCAGTACGACTAGCGGGAGTTACGAGCAGTACTTC. As protein: CASSTTSGSYEQYF. The genes are TRBV6-2 or TRBV6-3 and TRBJ2-7; the match to TRBD2 covers 12 bases. CDR3 length: 14 amino acids. The junction had 3 bases not matched to a gene; V was cut back by 5 bases and J by 4 bases. Germline loops: CDR1 MNHEY, CDR2 SVGEGT.

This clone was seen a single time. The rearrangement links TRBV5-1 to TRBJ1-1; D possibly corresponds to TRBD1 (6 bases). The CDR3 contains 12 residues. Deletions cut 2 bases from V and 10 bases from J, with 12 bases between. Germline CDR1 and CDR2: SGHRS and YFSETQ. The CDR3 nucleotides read TGCGCCAGCAGCTTCGACAGGCTCTCAGCTTTCTTT. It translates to CASSFDRLSAFF.

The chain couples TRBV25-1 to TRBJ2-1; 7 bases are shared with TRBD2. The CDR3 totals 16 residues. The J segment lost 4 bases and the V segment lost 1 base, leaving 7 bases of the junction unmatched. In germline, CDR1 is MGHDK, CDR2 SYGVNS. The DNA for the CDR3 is TGTGCCAGCAGTGAATCGACTAGCCGGGCTTACAATGAGCAGTTCTTC. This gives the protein CASSESTSRAYNEQFF.

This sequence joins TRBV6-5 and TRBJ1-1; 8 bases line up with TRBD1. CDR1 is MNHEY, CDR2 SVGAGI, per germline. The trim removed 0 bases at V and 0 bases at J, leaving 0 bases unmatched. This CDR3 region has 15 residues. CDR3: CASSYSGQVNTEAFF. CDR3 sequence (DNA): TGTGCCAGCAGTTACTCGGGACAGGTGAACACTGAAGCTTTCTTT.